The subject of this entry is one TCR beta chain. Its antigen remains unidentified. The source of the sample is a study of Ad26.COV2.S vaccination and SARS-CoV-2 variants. Study-level information: Dosing was one shot or two shots 56 days apart. Study findings and constraints: The authors reported substantial breadth in spike-specific CD8+ and CD4+ T cell responses after vaccination. Researchers reported similar non-spike TCR breadth in vaccine and placebo recipients.

CDR1 and CDR2 from the germline V gene are MNHEY and SMNVEV (reference sequence). The V end was cut by 5 bases, the J end by 4 bases, with 18 bases between. This CDR3 has 15 amino acids. Sequenced by immunoSEQ multiplex PCR; TCRdb stores in-frame clones only, minus some. This table has 400,000 to 450,000 clones, around 90% appearing once. Regarding treatment: around 19 received Ad26.COV2.S at low or high dose, single or two shots; 5 received placebo; per-sample allocation not given. Each sample was drawn 63 days after the first injection (of vaccine or placebo). At a Boston site, the person donating was an adult of 18-55 years.

The receptor's source is a person aged 18-60 years who received the Ad26.COV2.S COVID-19 vaccine or a placebo. This chain joins TRBV27 and TRBJ2-7; unclear D gene. The sequencing used peripheral blood, collected in a trial of Ad26.COV2.S vaccine versus placebo. The CDR3 bases are TGTGCCAGCAGTCCCGGCTTGTGGATTCCTTACGAGCAGTACTTC. This codes for CASSPGLWIPYEQYF.